The clone carrying this T cell receptor (beta chain) occurred many times. The data were obtained in a study of Graves' ophthalmopathy and Graves' hyperthyroidism. As for the study in general: Peripheral blood was gathered at the point of initial diagnosis, before any treatment started.

V shed 6 bases, J shed 2 bases, and the junction held 5 bases outside the gene matches. The germline V gene has CDR1 SGHTA and CDR2 FQGNSA. This CDR3 is built from 14 residues. RNA transcripts yielded amplified TCR beta CDR3 regions. RT-PCR with HTBI primers came first, then second-round multiplex PCR. TCRdb independently ran MiXCR on the multiplex PCR reads; one entry per CDR3 protein. This table holds about 480,000 distinct CDR3 sequences, 14% found once. Each diagnosis was determined on the basis of clinical symptoms, serum thyroxine, TRAb, thyroid ultrasound and orbital computed tomography. This TCR came from a woman aged 25 to 39 with Graves' ophthalmopathy. The sequencing input was blood. This chain joins TRBV7-2 and TRBJ1-1, with TRBD1 identical over 8 bases. The CDR3 here is CASSLDRVNTEAFF. The CDR3 DNA is TGTGCCAGCAGTTTGGACAGGGTAAACACTGAAGCTTTCTTT. Full variable domain (missing parts from reference TRBV7-2 and TRBJ1-1): GAGVSQSPSNKVTEKGKDVELRCDPISGHTALYWYRQSLGQGLEFLIYFQGNSAPDKSGLPSDRFSAERTGGSVSTLTIQRTQQEDSAVYLCASSLDRVNTEAFFGQGTRLTVV.